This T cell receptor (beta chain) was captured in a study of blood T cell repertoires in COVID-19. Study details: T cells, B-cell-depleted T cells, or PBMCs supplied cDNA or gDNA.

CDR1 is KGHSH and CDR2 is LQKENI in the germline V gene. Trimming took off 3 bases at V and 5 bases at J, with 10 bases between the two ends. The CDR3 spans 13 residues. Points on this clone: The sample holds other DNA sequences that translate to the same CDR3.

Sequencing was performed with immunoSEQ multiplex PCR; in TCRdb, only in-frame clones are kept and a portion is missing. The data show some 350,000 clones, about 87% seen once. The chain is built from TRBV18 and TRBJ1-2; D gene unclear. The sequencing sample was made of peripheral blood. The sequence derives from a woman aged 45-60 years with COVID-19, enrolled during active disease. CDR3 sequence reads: CASSPEQIYGYTF. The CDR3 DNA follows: TGTGCCAGCTCACCGGAACAGATATATGGCTACACCTTC.